A selection of T cell receptor beta chains follows, all from one sample in a study of cytomegalovirus exposure and HLA in healthy donors. The data were produced by immunoSEQ multiplex PCR, yet TCRdb's version contains in-frame clones alone and is incomplete. The table lists fewer than 200,000 clones, over 70% of them singletons. Specimen: PBMCs. The source is a male donor in good health and CMV-seropositive. Both conserved end residues are part of each CDR3. Fields, in order: J gene, D gene, V gene, clone size, CDR3 DNA, CDR3 protein. A D gene is named only where the DNA matches it firmly. A row's size may be missing; if present it is once, few, many or a size class.

>TRBJ1-5|NA|TRBV29-1|NA
TGCAGCGCGAAGGGGGGGAATAGCAATCAGCCCCAGCATTTT
CSAKGGNSNQPQHF
>TRBJ1-2|NA|TRBV7-9|NA
TGTGCCAGCAGCTTACAGGAGGTCCAGAACTATGGCTACACCTTC
CASSLQEVQNYGYTF
>TRBJ2-5|TRBD2|TRBV6-5|NA
TGTGCCAGCAGTTACGGCGGGGGGGGCAAAAAGACCCAGTACTTC
CASSYGGGGKKTQYF
>TRBJ2-1|TRBD1|TRBV5-6|NA
TGTGCCAGCAGCCCTACAGGGGGCGAGCAGTTCTTC
CASSPTGGEQFF
>TRBJ1-2|NA|TRBV2|once
TGTGCCAGCAGTCGTGCAGGTCCTCGCTATGGCTACACCTTC
CASSRAGPRYGYTF
>TRBJ1-2|NA|TRBV2|NA
TGTGCCAGCGCCCAGTCTAACTATGGCTACACCTTC
CASAQSNYGYTF
>TRBJ2-3|NA|TRBV2|few
TGTGCCAGCAGTGAACCCGGGATTGTGACCCTGCCGCAGTATTTT
CASSEPGIVTLPQYF
>TRBJ2-5|TRBD2|TRBV4-1|NA
TGCGCCAGCAGCCAAAGAGGGACTAGCGGGGGGGGGCAGGAGACCCAGTACTTC
CASSQRGTSGGGQETQYF
>TRBJ2-2|NA|TRBV6-1|NA
TGTGCCAGAGACCTGACACGCGAGTCCGGGGAGCTGTTTTTT
CARDLTRESGELFF
>TRBJ1-1|NA|TRBV5-5|NA
TGTGCCAGCAGCTTGGCCCACAGTGAAGCTTTCTTT
CASSLAHSEAFF
>TRBJ2-3|NA|TRBV18|NA
TGTGCCAGCTCACCGGCGGGGACTAGCACAGATACGCAGTATTTT
CASSPAGTSTDTQYF
>TRBJ1-2|TRBD1|TRBV29-1|few
TGCAGCGTTGGACAGGGAGGAGACTACACCTTC
CSVGQGGDYTF
>TRBJ1-5|NA|TRBV19|NA
TGTGCCAGTAGTATTAGGGTAAACAGGGACGCTCAGCCCCAGCATTTT
CASSIRVNRDAQPQHF
>TRBJ1-1|TRBD1|TRBV6-1|NA
TGTGCCAGCAGGCAGACAGGGGCGGGGACTGAAGCTTTCTTT
CASRQTGAGTEAFF
>TRBJ1-1|NA|TRBV25-1|NA
TGTGCCAGCAGTGACCTCAGGGGACCGAACACTGAAGCTTTCTTT
CASSDLRGPNTEAFF
>TRBJ1-1|NA|TRBV29-1|NA
TGCAGCGTTGGACAGAAGGTCGCTGAAGCTTTCTTT
CSVGQKVAEAFF